A selection of T cell receptor beta chains follows, all from one sample in a study of beta chain features in type 1 diabetes. The repertoire was sequenced with immunoSEQ multiplex PCR; TCRdb's copy has only in-frame clones and lacks some. The sample holds 150,000 or so clones, approximately 9.2% seen once. The sample comprised central memory CD4+ T cells from blood. Every receptor here comes from a man aged 18 to 30 in good health. Each CDR3 is given with its conserved first and last residue.

TRBV11-2	TRBJ2-7	CASSLSGTGSYEQYF
TRBV6-5	TRBJ2-7	CASSQGLPNYEQYF
TRBV5-1	TRBJ2-3	CASSLLSKGTDTQYF
TRBV29-1	TRBJ2-1	CSAGTSGGSYNEQFF
TRBV2	TRBJ1-2	CASRPGQGNGYTF
TRBV6-4	TRBJ1-2	CASSETGAKFANYGYTF
TRBV7-9	TRBJ2-6	CASTLKGAGANVLTF
TRBV5-4	TRBJ2-3	CASSSGQGETDTQYF
TRBV18	TRBJ1-5	CASSPGTGGSDQPQHF
TRBV9	TRBJ2-7	CASSARGGTFYEQYF
TRBV6-4	TRBJ1-1	CASSESGQGITEAFF
TRBV4-2	TRBJ1-2	CASSQALTGINYGYTF
TRBV5-1	TRBJ2-7	CASSLNRVYEQYF
TRBV18	TRBJ2-6	CASSPRGSGDSGANVLTF
TRBV7-9	TRBJ2-7	CASSLSGGSSYEQYF
TRBV4-1	TRBJ2-3	CASSQDRLKREGADTQYF
TRBV27	TRBJ2-3	CASSTQLDTQYF
TRBV4-2	TRBJ2-3	CASSQVRGITDTQYF
TRBV27	TRBJ2-7	CASSFSDSNPHEQYF
TRBV5-1	TRBJ2-2	CATQGLAGNTGELFF
TRBV2	TRBJ2-3	CASSDFGLGTDTQYF
TRBV4-2	TRBJ2-5	CASSQVTSGGAETQYF